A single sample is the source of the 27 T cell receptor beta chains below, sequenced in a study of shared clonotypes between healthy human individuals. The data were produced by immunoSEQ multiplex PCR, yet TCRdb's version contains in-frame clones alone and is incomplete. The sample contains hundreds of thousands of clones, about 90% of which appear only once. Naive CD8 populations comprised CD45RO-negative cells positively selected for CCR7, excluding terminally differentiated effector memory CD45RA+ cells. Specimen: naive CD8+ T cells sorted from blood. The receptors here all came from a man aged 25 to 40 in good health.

The CDR3 coding sequence is TGTGCCAGCAGCTTTTTCGACCTCTCTGCAGATACGCAGTATTTT. Residues: CASSFFDLSADTQYF. The rearrangement links TRBV7-9 to TRBJ2-3; no clear D. V was cut by 3 bases and J by 4 bases, with 14 bases left in between. This CDR3 contains 15 residues. Per the germline V gene, CDR1 is SEHNR and CDR2 is FQNEAQ (reference sequence). The full variable domain, its missing parts supplied by reference TRBV7-9 and TRBJ2-3, is DTGVSQNPRHKITKRGQNVTFRCDPISEHNRLYWYRQTLGQGPEFLTYFQNEAQLEKSRLLSDRFSAERPKGSFSTLEIQRTEQGDSAMYLCASSFFDLSADTQYFGPGTRLTVL.

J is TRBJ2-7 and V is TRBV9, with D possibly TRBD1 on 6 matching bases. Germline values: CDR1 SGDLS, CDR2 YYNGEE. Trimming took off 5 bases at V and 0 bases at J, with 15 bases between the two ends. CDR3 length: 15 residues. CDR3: CASSESGQSSYEQYF. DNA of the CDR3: TGTGCCAGCAGTGAAAGCGGACAGAGCTCCTACGAGCAGTACTTC.

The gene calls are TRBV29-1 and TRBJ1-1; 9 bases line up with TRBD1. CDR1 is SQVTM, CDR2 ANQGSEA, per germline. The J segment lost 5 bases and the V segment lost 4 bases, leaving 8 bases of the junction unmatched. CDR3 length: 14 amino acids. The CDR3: CSVVRQGEVTEAFF. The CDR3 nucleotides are TGCAGCGTTGTGAGACAGGGGGAAGTGACTGAAGCTTTCTTT.

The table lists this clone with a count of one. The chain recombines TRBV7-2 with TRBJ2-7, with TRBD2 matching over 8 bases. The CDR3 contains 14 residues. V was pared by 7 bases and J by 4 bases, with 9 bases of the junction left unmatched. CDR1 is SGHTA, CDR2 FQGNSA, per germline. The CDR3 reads CASNNPREGYEQYF. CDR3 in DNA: TGTGCCAGCAACAACCCCCGGGAGGGGTACGAGCAGTACTTC.

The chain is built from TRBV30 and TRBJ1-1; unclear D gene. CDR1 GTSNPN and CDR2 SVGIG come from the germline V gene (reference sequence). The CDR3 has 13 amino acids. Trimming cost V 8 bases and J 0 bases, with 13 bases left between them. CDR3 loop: CARVGAMNTEAFF. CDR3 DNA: TGTGCCCGGGTAGGAGCAATGAACACTGAAGCTTTCTTT.

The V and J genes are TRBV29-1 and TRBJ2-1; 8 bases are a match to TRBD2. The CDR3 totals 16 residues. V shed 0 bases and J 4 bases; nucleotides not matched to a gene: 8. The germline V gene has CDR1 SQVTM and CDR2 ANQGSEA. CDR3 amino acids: CSVEEASSGVYNEQFF. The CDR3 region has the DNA TGCAGCGTTGAAGAGGCGAGTAGCGGGGTTTACAATGAGCAGTTCTTC.

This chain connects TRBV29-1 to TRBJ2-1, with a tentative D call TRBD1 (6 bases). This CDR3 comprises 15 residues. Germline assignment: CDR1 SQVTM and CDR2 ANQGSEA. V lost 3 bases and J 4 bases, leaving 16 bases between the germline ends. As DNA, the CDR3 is TGCAGCGTTGAGGGGGCAGGGTTGGGGTACAATGAGCAGTTCTTC. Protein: CSVEGAGLGYNEQFF.

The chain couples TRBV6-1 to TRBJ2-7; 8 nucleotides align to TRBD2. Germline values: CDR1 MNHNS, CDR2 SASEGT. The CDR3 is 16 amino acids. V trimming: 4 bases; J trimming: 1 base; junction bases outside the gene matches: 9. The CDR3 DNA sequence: TGTGCCAGCAGTGTAGGAGGAGCGGGAGCTTCCTACGAGCAGTACTTC. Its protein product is CASSVGGAGASYEQYF.

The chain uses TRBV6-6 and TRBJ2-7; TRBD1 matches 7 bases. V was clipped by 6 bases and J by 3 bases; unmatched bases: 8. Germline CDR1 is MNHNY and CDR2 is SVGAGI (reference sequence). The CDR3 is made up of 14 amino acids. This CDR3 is CASSLTTGNYEQYF. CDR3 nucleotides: TGTGCCAGCAGCCTAACGACAGGGAACTACGAGCAGTACTTC.

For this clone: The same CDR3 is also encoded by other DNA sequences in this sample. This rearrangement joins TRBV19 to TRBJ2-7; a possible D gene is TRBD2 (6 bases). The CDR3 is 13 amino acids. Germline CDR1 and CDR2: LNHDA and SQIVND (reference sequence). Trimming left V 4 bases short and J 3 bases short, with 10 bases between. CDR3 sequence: CASSSGIGYEQYF. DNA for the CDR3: TGTGCCAGTAGTAGCGGGATCGGCTACGAGCAGTACTTC.

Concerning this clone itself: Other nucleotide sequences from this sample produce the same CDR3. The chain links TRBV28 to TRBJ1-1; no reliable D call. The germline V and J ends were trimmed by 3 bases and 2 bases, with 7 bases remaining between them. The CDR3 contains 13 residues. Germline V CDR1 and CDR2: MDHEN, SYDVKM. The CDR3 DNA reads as TGTGCCAGCAGTTTTAACCTTAACACTGAAGCTTTCTTT. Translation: CASSFNLNTEAFF.

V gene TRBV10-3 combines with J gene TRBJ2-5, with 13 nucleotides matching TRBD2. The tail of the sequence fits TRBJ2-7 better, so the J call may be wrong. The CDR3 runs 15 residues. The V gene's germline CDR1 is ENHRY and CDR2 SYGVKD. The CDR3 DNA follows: TGTGCCATCAGTGAGTATACTAGCGGGAGGGCCGAGCAGTACTTC. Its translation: CAISEYTSGRAEQYF.

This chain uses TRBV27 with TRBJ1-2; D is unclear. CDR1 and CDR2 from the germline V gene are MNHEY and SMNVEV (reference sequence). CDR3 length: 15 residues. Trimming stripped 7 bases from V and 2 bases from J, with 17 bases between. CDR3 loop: CASTGSRNGNYGYTF. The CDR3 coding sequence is TGTGCCAGCACTGGCAGCCGGAACGGGAACTATGGCTACACCTTC.

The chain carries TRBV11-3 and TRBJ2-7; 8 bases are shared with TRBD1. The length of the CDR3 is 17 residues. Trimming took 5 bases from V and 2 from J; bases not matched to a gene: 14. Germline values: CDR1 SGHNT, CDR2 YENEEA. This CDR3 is CASSTVGMEDRAYEQYF. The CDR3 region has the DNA TGTGCCAGCAGCACAGTTGGGATGGAGGACAGGGCCTACGAGCAGTACTTC.

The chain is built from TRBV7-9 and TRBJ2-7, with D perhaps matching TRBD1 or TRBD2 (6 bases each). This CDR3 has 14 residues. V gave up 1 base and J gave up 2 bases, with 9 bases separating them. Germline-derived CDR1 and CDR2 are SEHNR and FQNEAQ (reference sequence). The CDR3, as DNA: TGTGCCAGCAGCTTAGGGGGGGCGCCCTACGAGCAGTACTTC. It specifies CASSLGGAPYEQYF. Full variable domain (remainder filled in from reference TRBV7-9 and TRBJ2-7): DTGVSQNPRHKITKRGQNVTFRCDPISEHNRLYWYRQTLGQGPEFLTYFQNEAQLEKSRLLSDRFSAERPKGSFSTLEIQRTEQGDSAMYLCASSLGGAPYEQYFGPGTRLTVT.

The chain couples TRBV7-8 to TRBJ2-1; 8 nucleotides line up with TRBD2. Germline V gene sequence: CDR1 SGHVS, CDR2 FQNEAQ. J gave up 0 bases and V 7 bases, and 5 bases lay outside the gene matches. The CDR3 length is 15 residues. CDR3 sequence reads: CASIGGEGSYNEQFF. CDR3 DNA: TGTGCCAGCATCGGGGGGGAGGGCTCCTACAATGAGCAGTTCTTC.

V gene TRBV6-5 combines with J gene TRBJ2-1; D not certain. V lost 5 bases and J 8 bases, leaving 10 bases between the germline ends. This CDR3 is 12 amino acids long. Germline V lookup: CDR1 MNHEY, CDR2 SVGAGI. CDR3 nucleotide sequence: TGTGCCAGCAGTACCCGTCGGGATGAGCAGTTCTTC. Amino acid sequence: CASSTRRDEQFF.

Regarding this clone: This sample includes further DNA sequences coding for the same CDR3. For the CDR3, the DNA is TGCGCCAGCAGCTTGGTGGTAGCGGGGGCTTACAATGAGCAGTTCTTC. The encoded protein is CASSLVVAGAYNEQFF. The chain is built from TRBV5-1 and TRBJ2-1; 9 nucleotides align to TRBD2. Germline V gives CDR1 SGHRS, CDR2 YFSETQ. The CDR3 is 16 residues long. V gave up 0 bases and J gave up 4 bases; unmatched junction bases: 5.

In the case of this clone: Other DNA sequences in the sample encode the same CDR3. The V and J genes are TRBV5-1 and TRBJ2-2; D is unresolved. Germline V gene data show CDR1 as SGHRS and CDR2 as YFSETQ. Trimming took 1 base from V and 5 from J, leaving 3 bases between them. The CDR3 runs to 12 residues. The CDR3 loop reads CASSLNTGELFF. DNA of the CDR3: TGCGCCAGCAGCTTGAATACCGGGGAGCTGTTTTTT.

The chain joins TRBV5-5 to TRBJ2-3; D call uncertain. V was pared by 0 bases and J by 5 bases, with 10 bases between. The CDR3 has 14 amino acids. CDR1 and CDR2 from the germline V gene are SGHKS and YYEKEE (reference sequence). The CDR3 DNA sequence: TGTGCCAGCAGCTTGGAGACCCGCGGAGATACGCAGTATTTT. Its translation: CASSLETRGDTQYF.

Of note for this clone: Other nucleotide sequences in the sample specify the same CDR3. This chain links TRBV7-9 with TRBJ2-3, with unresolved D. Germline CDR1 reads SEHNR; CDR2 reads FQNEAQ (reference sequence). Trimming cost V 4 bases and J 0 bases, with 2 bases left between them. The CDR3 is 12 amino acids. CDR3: CASSSSTDTQYF. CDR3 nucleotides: TGTGCCAGCAGCTCGAGCACAGATACGCAGTATTTT.

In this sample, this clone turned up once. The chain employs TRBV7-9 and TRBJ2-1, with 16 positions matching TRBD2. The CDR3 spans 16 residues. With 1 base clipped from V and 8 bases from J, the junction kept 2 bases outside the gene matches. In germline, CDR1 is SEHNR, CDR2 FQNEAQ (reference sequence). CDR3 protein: CASSLDGTSGRDEQFF. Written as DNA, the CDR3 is TGTGCCAGCAGCTTAGACGGGACTAGCGGGAGGGATGAGCAGTTCTTC.

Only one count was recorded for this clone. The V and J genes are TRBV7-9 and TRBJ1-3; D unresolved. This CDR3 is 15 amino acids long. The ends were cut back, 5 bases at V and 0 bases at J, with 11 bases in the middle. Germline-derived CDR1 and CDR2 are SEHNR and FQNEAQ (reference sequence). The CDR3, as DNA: TGTGCCAGCAGCGCAGACGGATACTCTGGAAACACCATATATTTT. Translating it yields CASSADGYSGNTIYF.

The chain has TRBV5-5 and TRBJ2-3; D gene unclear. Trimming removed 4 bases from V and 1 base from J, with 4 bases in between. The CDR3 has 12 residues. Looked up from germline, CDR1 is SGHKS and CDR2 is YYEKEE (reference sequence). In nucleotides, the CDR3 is TGTGCCAGCAGCACTCGCACAGATACGCAGTATTTT. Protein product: CASSTRTDTQYF.

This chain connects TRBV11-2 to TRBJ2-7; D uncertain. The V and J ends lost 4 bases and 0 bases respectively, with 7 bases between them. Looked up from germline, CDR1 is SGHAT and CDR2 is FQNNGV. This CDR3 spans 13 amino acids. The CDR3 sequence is CASSSALSYEQYF. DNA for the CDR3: TGTGCCAGCAGCTCTGCCCTCTCCTACGAGCAGTACTTC.

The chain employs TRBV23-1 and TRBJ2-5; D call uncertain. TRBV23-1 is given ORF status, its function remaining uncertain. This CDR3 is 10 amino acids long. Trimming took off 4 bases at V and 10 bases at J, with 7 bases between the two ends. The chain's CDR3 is CASSRIGQYF. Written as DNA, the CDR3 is TGCGCCAGCAGTCGTATTGGCCAGTACTTC.

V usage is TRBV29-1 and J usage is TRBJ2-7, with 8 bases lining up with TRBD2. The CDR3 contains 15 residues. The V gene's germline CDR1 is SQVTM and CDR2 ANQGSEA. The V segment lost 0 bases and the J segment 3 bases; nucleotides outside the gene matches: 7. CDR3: CSVEDGLAGRYEQYF. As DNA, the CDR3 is TGCAGCGTTGAAGATGGGCTAGCGGGTCGCTACGAGCAGTACTTC.